Listed below are T cell receptor beta chains from one sample, sequenced in a study of human T cells and chemical hapten exposure. TCRdb re-analysed the RACE reads in MiXCR, keeping a single row per CDR3 protein. The profile shows around 350,000 distinct CDR3 sequences, 5.5% of them singletons. The sequences come from whole blood, collected in connection with sensitization to the hapten diphenylcyclopropenone (DPC). The receptors originated from a woman aged 18 to 35 with alopecia areata. Some clones in this sample may be carry-over from other donors' samples. The CDR3 runs from the conserved cysteine through the conserved F or W.

V gene	J gene	CDR3 protein
TRBV9	TRBJ1-2	CASKRTPGGSYGYTF
TRBV24-1	TRBJ2-3	CATSDSGRADTQYF
TRBV12-5	TRBJ2-7	CASGLGSGPTYEQYF
TRBV7-2	TRBJ2-7	CASSAKLAGGPIREQYF
TRBV7-2	TRBJ1-5	CASSLETGGSQPQHF
TRBV20-1	TRBJ2-5	CSAQEGMAQETQYF
TRBV13	TRBJ1-6	CATEKPGESLHF
TRBV6-5	TRBJ2-5	CASSRFTGGRETQYF
TRBV7-3	TRBJ2-1	CASSLTYARDRGHNEQFF
TRBV29-1	TRBJ1-2	CSVRGGVIGYTF
TRBV7-9	TRBJ2-7	CASSLATATGQYF
TRBV7-2	TRBJ2-4	CASSLALRGESKNIQYF
TRBV6-6	TRBJ2-1	CASSPRGQGYNEQFF
TRBV11-2	TRBJ2-7	CASSLDKAGVASGQYF
TRBV7-3	TRBJ2-2	CASTPGVYRNTGELFF
TRBV9	TRBJ1-2	CASSVDPGGREAGYTF
TRBV7-2	TRBJ2-5	CASSLRFGGETQYF
TRBV5-6	TRBJ2-2	CASTRLTGDTGELFF
TRBV29-1	TRBJ2-1	CSVEGTGLSNEQFF
TRBV2	TRBJ2-7	CASSATGNVEQYF
TRBV4-2	TRBJ2-3	CASSPTAGGSTDTQYF
TRBV24-1	TRBJ2-7	CATGISTPSSYEQYF
TRBV7-2	TRBJ2-5	CASSTWDRQAVQETQYF
TRBV2	TRBJ2-3	CASSAGTDTDTQYF
TRBV7-8	TRBJ2-5	CASSLGVAFQETQYF
TRBV2	TRBJ2-3	CASSPEGYSTDTQYF
TRBV6-5	TRBJ1-3	CASSRDLNSGNTIYF
TRBV11-2	TRBJ2-5	CASSLGDRDQETQYF
TRBV3-1	TRBJ1-6	CASSQDSGGGSPLHF
TRBV2	TRBJ2-3	CASSPRGPGQVTDTQYF
TRBV15	TRBJ1-5	CATSRGAGDNQPQHF
TRBV20-1	TRBJ1-1	CSARAGQGNTEAFF
TRBV12-3/TRBV12-4	TRBJ2-5	CASSFLGQGVNETQYF
TRBV27	TRBJ2-5	CASSWGLGGETQYF
TRBV27	TRBJ2-3	CASSSPGLPHTQYF
TRBV2	TRBJ2-5	CASKTGGIGSQETQYF
TRBV2	TRBJ2-3	CASPGQGTDTQYF
TRBV18	TRBJ1-5	CASSDRDRGVMRVQPQHF
TRBV5-1	TRBJ2-3	CASSSNTDTQYF
TRBV6-2/TRBV6-3	TRBJ1-3	CASRGTHRRTGNTIYF
TRBV3-1	TRBJ1-4	CASSQDLLGTVSRGLFF
TRBV4-3	TRBJ1-4	CASSQGAGGTQNEKLFF
TRBV7-8	TRBJ1-6	CASSLEGTSNSPLHF
TRBV7-2	TRBJ2-5	CASSFQAGGLLQETQYF
TRBV20-1	TRBJ1-1	CSASRTEGNTEAFF